The source of this T cell receptor (beta chain) is a study of molecular identifiers for immune sequencing clone quantification. V was clipped by 5 bases and J by 2 bases, with 10 bases between them. The CDR3 is 14 residues long. Germline V gene data show CDR1 as SGHTA and CDR2 as FQGNSA. Worth noting for this clonotype: The antigen is unknown.

Previously described methods with listed TCR primers produced the bulk TCR libraries. Each CDR3 protein is one row after TCRdb ran MiXCR on the PCR reads. This table holds more than 450,000 distinct CDR3 sequences, 20% to 25% found once. Findings and limits, study-wide: In naive cells, clones above 20 RNA copies held under 1% of molecules, whereas in effector cells they held over 98%.

The source is a human donor in good health. Some libraries in this study had Jurkat cell RNA spiked in. This chain links TRBV7-2 with TRBJ1-5; D is undetermined. The sequencing input was naive CD8+ T cells from blood, with Jurkat cell RNA spiked in. Subset denoted: FACS-sorted CD8+CD4-CCR7+CD45RA+ naive T cells. The CDR3 spells CASSEYLGNQPQHF. For the CDR3, the DNA is TGTGCCAGCAGCGAATACCTGGGCAATCAGCCCCAGCATTTT.